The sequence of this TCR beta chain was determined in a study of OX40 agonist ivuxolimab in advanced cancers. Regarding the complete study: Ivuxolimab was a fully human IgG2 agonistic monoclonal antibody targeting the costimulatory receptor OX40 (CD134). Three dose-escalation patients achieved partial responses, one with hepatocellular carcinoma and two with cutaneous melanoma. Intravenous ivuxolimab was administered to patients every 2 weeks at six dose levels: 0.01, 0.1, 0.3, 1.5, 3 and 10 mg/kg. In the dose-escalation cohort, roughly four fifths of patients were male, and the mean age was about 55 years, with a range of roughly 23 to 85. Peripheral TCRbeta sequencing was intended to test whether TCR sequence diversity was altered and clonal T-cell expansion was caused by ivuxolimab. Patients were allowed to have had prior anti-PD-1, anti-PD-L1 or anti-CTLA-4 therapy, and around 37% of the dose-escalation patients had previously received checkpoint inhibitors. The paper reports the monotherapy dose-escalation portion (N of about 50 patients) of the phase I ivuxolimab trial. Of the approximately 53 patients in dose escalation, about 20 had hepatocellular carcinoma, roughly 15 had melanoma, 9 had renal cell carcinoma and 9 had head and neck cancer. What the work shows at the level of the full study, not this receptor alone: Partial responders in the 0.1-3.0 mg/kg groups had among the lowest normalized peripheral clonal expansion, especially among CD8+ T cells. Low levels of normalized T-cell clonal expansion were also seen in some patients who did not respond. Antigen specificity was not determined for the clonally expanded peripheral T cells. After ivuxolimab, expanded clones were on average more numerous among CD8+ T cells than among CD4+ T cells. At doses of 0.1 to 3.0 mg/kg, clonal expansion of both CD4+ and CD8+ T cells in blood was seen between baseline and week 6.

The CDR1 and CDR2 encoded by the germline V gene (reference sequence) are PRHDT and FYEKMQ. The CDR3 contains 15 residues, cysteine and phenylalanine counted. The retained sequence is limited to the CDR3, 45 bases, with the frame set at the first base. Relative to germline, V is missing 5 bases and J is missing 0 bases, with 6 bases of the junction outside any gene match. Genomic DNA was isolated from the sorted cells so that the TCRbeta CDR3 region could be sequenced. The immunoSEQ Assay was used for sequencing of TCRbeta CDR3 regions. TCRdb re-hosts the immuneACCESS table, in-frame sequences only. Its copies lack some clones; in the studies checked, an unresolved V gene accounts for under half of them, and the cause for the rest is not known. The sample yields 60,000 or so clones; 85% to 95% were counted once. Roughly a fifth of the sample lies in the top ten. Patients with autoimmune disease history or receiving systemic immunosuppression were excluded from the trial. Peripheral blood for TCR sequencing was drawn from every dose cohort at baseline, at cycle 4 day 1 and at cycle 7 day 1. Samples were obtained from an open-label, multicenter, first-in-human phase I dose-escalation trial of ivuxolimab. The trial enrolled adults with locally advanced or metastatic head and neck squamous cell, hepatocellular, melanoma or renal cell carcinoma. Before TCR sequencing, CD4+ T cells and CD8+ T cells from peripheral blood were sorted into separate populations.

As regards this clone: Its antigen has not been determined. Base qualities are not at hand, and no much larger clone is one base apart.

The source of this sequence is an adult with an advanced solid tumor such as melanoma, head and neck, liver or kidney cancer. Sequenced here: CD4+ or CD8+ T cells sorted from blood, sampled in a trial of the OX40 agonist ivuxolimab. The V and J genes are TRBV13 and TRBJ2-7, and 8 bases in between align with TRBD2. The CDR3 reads CASSPQSGSSYEQYF. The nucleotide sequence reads TGTGCCAGCAGCCCCCAAAGCGGGAGCTCCTACGAGCAGTACTTC.